This T cell receptor beta chain was identified during a study of blood T cell repertoires in COVID-19. Authors' processing steps: Reference gene primer amplification yielded estimated nucleated cell counts. Assay: immunoSEQ multiplex PCR; the TCRdb copy retains only in-frame clones and omits some. Clonal size and the V and J genes are those of that table, whereas D and trimming came from the DNA. Here the sample spans tens of thousands of clones, 80% to 90% being singletons. There are 13 residues in the CDR3. V was clipped by 7 bases and J by 6 bases, with 13 bases between them. The source of this sequence is a man younger than 40 with acute or convalescent COVID-19. This chain links TRBV12-3 or TRBV12-4 with TRBJ1-5; D is perhaps TRBD1 (6 bases). Sequenced input: peripheral blood. The CDR3: CASTLQGGQPQHF. The CDR3 bases are TGTGCCAGCACCTTACAGGGTGGTCAGCCCCAGCATTTT.